The 17 T cell receptor beta chains below come from one sample, sequenced in a study of CD8+ T cells in alopecia areata. Once RNA had been extracted, it was reverse transcribed into cDNA to act as the sequencing template. The assay was immunoSEQ multiplex PCR, and TCRdb's table has in-frame clones only and misses some. This table holds under 250,000 clones, over 60% found once. Treatment denoted: oral pan-JAK inhibitor, 5-10 mg twice daily. The starting material was CD4+ T cells sorted from blood, obtained around week 44, from a patient treated with tofacitinib. All receptors come from a human donor with alopecia areata.

In this sample, this clone turned up once. The chain combines TRBV29-1 with TRBJ2-3; TRBD2 matches 8 bases. The CDR3 totals 15 residues. V shed 7 bases and J 1 base; nucleotides not matched to a gene: 10. CDR1 SQVTM and CDR2 ANQGSEA come from the germline V gene. CDR3 in DNA: TGCAGCGGGCAGGGGAGCGGGGGACGCACAGATACGCAGTATTTT. It yields the protein CSGQGSGGRTDTQYF.

Only a few counts were recorded for this clone. V usage is TRBV7-2 and J usage is TRBJ2-5; no clear D gene. V dropped 5 bases and J dropped 3 bases, with 13 bases sitting between them. CDR3 length: 14 amino acids. Germline loops: CDR1 SGHTA, CDR2 FQGNSA. The CDR3 DNA follows: TGTGCCAGCAGCCTGACTCCACGAGAAGAGACCCAGTACTTC. Protein product: CASSLTPREETQYF.

CDR3 sequence reads: CASSSGDRINSPLHF. The DNA of the CDR3 is TGTGCCAGCAGCTCGGGGGACAGAATTAATTCACCCCTCCACTTT. The J gene is TRBJ1-6, the V gene TRBV5-4; TRBD1 aligns across 7 bases. J gave up 6 bases and V 3 bases, and 6 bases lay outside the gene matches. The germline gives CDR1 SGHNT, CDR2 YYREEE (reference sequence). This CDR3 is 15 amino acids long.

The chain combines TRBV6-5 with TRBJ2-5, with 8 bases that match TRBD2. Germline V gene data show CDR1 as MNHEY and CDR2 as SVGAGI. The CDR3 is 15 residues long. The V and J ends lost 2 bases and 5 bases, in that order; junction bases with no gene match: 7. Here the CDR3 reads CASSYRERGRETQYF. In DNA form, the CDR3 reads TGTGCCAGCAGTTACAGGGAGCGGGGGCGCGAGACCCAGTACTTC.

V is TRBV7-2 and J is TRBJ2-4; 8 bases are shared with TRBD1. The CDR3 spans 14 residues. Losses at the gene ends were 3 bases for V and 9 bases for J; bases not matched to a gene: 7. Germline CDR1 SGHTA, CDR2 FQGNSA. The CDR3 region is CASSFGQGGSIQYF. For the CDR3, the DNA is TGTGCCAGCAGCTTTGGACAGGGTGGGAGCATTCAGTACTTC.

This sequence joins TRBV5-1 and TRBJ2-7; D is possibly TRBD1 (5 bases). This CDR3 region has 17 residues. Trimming cost V 4 bases and J 4 bases, with 24 bases left between them. Per the germline V gene, CDR1 is SGHRS and CDR2 is YFSETQ. The CDR3 DNA follows: TGCGCCAGCAGCCCTGGGGCCGACTCCCCAAGACGATACGAGCAGTACTTC. Translation gives CASSPGADSPRRYEQYF.

The V and J genes are TRBV25-1 and TRBJ1-4, with a possible D match to TRBD1 (5 bases). Per germline, CDR1 MGHDK and CDR2 SYGVNS. The CDR3 has 15 amino acids. Trimming stripped 1 base from V and 3 bases from J, with 9 bases between. The chain's CDR3 is CASSESGTANEKLFF. In nucleotides, the CDR3 is TGTGCCAGCAGTGAATCGGGGACTGCTAATGAAAAACTGTTTTTT. The full variable domain, its missing parts supplied by reference TRBV25-1 and TRBJ1-4, is EADIYQTPRYLVIGTGKKITLECSQTMGHDKMYWYQQDPGMELHLIHYSYGVNSTEKGDLSSESTVSRIRTEHFPLTLESARPSHTSQYLCASSESGTANEKLFFGSGTQLSVL.

This clone was found a few times. This rearrangement joins TRBV29-1 to TRBJ2-3; TRBD1 matches at 11 bases. J gave up 4 bases and V 7 bases, and 4 bases lay outside the gene matches. The CDR3 covers 13 residues. Germline values: CDR1 SQVTM, CDR2 ANQGSEA. The CDR3 reads CSAWTGGPDTQYF. CDR3 nucleotides: TGCAGCGCATGGACAGGGGGCCCAGATACGCAGTATTTT.

There are a few counts of this clone. The genes are TRBV19 and TRBJ1-6; D unresolved. The CDR3 is 13 amino acids. V was cut by 5 bases and J by 7 bases, with 9 bases left in between. Germline V gives CDR1 LNHDA, CDR2 SQIVND (reference sequence). The CDR3 region is CASSLGSNSPLHF. The CDR3, as DNA: TGTGCCAGTAGTCTGGGGAGCAATTCACCCCTCCACTTT. The entire variable domain, with the rest obtained from reference TRBV19 and TRBJ1-6, is as follows: DGGITQSPKYLFRKEGQNVTLSCEQNLNHDAMYWYRQDPGQGLRLIYYSQIVNDFQKGDIAEGYSVSREKKESFPLTVTSAQKNPTAFYLCASSLGSNSPLHFGNGTRLTVT.

This clone was seen a single time. V usage is TRBV10-3 and J usage is TRBJ2-3; TRBD2 agrees at 7 bases. The CDR3 contains 15 residues. Germline V lookup: CDR1 ENHRY, CDR2 SYGVKD. V gave up 7 bases and J gave up 0 bases; unmatched junction bases: 7. This chain's CDR3 is CAINKGRGSTDTQYF. The CDR3 bases are TGTGCCATCAACAAAGGGCGGGGGAGCACAGATACGCAGTATTTT.

This chain joins TRBV4-3 and TRBJ1-6; TRBD1 might be the D (5 bases). Germline V gene lookup returns CDR1 LGHNA and CDR2 YSLEER. The length of the CDR3 is 14 residues. Deletions cut 1 base from V and 7 bases from J, with 8 bases between. CDR3 in DNA: TGCGCCAGCAGCCAAGTCGGGGGAAATTCACCCCTCCACTTT. It encodes CASSQVGGNSPLHF.

This clone was counted a single time. The sample carries other DNA sequences with the same CDR3. The V gene is TRBV29-1, the J gene TRBJ1-1; D perhaps matches TRBD1 (5 bases). V lost 4 bases to trimming and J lost 4 bases, with 10 bases between them. CDR3 length: 12 amino acids. Germline V gives CDR1 SQVTM, CDR2 ANQGSEA. Here the CDR3 reads CSVVRGGTEAFF. The CDR3 nucleotides read TGCAGCGTTGTCCGGGGGGGCACTGAAGCTTTCTTT.

This clone turned up a few times. This rearrangement joins TRBV5-5 to TRBJ2-7, with 7 bases fitting TRBD1. After removal of 0 bases from V and 5 bases from J, the junction contained 8 bases not matched to a gene. The V gene's germline CDR1 is SGHKS and CDR2 YYEKEE (reference sequence). CDR3 length: 15 amino acids. Written as DNA, the CDR3 is TGTGCCAGCAGCTTGGCCCCACAGGGGTTTGACGAGCAGTACTTC. It specifies CASSLAPQGFDEQYF.

The chain joins TRBV29-1 to TRBJ1-2, with 8 bases fitting TRBD1. Germline-derived CDR1 and CDR2 are SQVTM and ANQGSEA. The V gene end was trimmed by 4 bases and the J gene end by 3 bases; junction bases not matched to a gene: 4. This CDR3 comprises 13 residues. The CDR3 here is CSVGQGLDYGYTF. CDR3 in DNA: TGCAGCGTTGGACAGGGGCTCGACTATGGCTACACCTTC.

The chain has TRBV10-3 and TRBJ1-2; D gene uncertain. The CDR3 is made up of 18 amino acids. V was cut by 3 bases and J by 5 bases, with 25 bases left in between. Germline V CDR1 and CDR2: ENHRY, SYGVKD. The CDR3 DNA reads as TGTGCCATCAGTGACCCCCCGGGAGGTTCAGGTTACTTGTATGGCTACACCTTC. The encoded protein is CAISDPPGGSGYLYGYTF.

V is TRBV18 and J is TRBJ2-2; D is possibly TRBD1 (6 bases). The germline V and J ends were trimmed by 3 bases and 2 bases, with 10 bases remaining between them. This CDR3 comprises 15 residues. Germline V gives CDR1 KGHSH, CDR2 LQKENI. The CDR3 protein is CASSPRQENTGELFF. Written as DNA, the CDR3 is TGTGCCAGCTCACCTCGACAGGAAAACACCGGGGAGCTGTTTTTT. The full variable domain, its missing parts supplied by reference TRBV18 and TRBJ2-2, is NAGVMQNPRHLVRRRGQEARLRCSPMKGHSHVYWYRQLPEEGLKFMVYLQKENIIDESGMPKERFSAEFPKEGPSILRIQQVVRGDSAAYFCASSPRQENTGELFFGEGSRLTVL.

In this sample, this clone turned up a few times. The gene calls are TRBV4-1 and TRBJ1-1, with no clear D. This CDR3 has 14 residues. CDR1 is MGHRA, CDR2 YSYEKL, per germline. Trimming shortened V by 0 bases and J by 7 bases, and 12 bases separated the two germline ends. CDR3 loop: CASSQDGTTFEAFF. The CDR3 bases are TGCGCCAGCAGCCAAGACGGAACAACCTTTGAAGCTTTCTTT.